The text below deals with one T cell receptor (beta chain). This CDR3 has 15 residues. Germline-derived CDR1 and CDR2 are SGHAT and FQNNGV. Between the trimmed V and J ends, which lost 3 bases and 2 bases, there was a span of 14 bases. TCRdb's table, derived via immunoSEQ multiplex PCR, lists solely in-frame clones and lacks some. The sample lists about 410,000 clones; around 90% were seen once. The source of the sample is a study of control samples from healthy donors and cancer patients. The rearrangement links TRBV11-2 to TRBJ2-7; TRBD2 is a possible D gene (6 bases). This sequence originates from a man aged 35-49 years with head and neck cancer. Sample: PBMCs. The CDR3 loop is CASSFSSGDPYEQYF. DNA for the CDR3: TGTGCCAGCAGCTTTTCATCGGGGGATCCCTACGAGCAGTACTTC.